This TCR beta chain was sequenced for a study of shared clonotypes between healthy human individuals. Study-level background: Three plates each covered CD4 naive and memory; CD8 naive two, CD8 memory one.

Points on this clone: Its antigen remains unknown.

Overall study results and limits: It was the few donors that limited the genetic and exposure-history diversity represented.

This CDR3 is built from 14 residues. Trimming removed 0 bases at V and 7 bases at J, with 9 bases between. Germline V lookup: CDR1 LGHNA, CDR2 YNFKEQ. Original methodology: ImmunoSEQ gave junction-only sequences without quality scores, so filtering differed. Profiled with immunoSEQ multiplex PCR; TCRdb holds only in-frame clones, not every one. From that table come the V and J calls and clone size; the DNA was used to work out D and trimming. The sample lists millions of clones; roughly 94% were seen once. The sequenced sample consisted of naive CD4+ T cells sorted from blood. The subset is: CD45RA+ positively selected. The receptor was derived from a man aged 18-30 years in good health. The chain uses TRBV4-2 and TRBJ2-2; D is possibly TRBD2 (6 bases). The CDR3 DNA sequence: TGTGCCAGCAGCCAAGATCTGGGGGGCGGGGAGCTGTTTTTT. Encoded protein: CASSQDLGGGELFF.